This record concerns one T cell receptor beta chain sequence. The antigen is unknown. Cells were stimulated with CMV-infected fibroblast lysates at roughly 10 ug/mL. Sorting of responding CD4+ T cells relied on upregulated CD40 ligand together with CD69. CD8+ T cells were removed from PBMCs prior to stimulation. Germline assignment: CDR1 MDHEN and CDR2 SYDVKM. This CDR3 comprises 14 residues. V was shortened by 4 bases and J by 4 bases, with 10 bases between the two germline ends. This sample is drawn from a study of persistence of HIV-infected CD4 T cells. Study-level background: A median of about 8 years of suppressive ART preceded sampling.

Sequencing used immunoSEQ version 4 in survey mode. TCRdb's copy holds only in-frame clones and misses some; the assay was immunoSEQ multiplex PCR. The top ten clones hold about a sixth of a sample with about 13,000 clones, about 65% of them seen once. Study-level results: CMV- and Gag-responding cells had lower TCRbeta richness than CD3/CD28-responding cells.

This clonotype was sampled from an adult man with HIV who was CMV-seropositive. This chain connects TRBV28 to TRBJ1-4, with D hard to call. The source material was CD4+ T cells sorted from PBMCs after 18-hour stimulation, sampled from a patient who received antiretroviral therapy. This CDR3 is CASSYTDYNEKLFF. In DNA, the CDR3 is TGTGCCAGCAGTTACACGGACTATAATGAAAAACTGTTTTTT.